This T cell receptor (beta chain) was retrieved from a study of cytomegalovirus exposure and HLA in healthy donors. Study results and caveats: Of the V segments, some could not be distinguished, including TRBV6-2 and TRBV6-3, and were excluded. It has been reported that TCR beta sequences accurately predicted the HLA-A and HLA-B alleles of most subjects. CMV antigen specificity was confirmed in vitro for three CMV-associated chains. What a later analysis showed was that several of the most significant clusters appeared linked to common viral pathogens.

Trimming stripped 6 bases from V and 2 bases from J, with 17 bases between. Germline V gene data show CDR1 as MDHEN and CDR2 as SYDVKM. This CDR3 has 15 residues. The PCR made use of 60 Vbeta and 13 Jbeta primers. Here immunoSEQ multiplex PCR was the method, and the copy in TCRdb shows in-frame clones only, minus some. Altogether about 190,000 clones are present, 75% to 85% being singletons, with the ten largest covering approximately 0.74%. Comment on this clone: Its antigen is as yet unknown.

Sequencing used PBMCs. This clonotype originated in a woman aged 18-29 years in good health and CMV-seronegative. The chain is built from TRBV28 and TRBJ2-7, with D maybe TRBD2 (6 bases). The CDR3, as DNA: TGTGCCAGCAGCTCCCCGACTAGTCTTCCCTACGAGCAGTACTTC. This codes for CASSSPTSLPYEQYF.